The clone carrying this T cell receptor beta chain came up a few times. The antigen remains unidentified. The data were obtained in a study of response to subunit inactivated influenza vaccine. Study findings and constraints: Authors suggested each seasonal flu vaccination may recruit only limited numbers of new T cells.

J was trimmed by 4 bases and V by 2 bases; bases with no gene match: 10. The length of the CDR3 is 17 residues. Per the germline V gene, CDR1 is MNHEY and CDR2 is SVGAGI. TCRdb redid the calling of the RT-PCR reads with MiXCR, one entry per CDR3 protein. The table records approximately 700,000 distinct CDR3 sequences, 15% to 19% of them present only once. The clonotype originates from a man in his fifties who received an inactivated influenza vaccine. The specimen was PBMCs from blood, collected about 13 days after vaccination. The chain is built from TRBV6-5 and TRBJ2-5; 10 bases line up with TRBD2. As DNA, the CDR3 is TGTGCCAGCAGTTACCGAGCGGGAGGGCCAAATTTAGAGACCCAGTACTTC. Translation gives CASSYRAGGPNLETQYF.